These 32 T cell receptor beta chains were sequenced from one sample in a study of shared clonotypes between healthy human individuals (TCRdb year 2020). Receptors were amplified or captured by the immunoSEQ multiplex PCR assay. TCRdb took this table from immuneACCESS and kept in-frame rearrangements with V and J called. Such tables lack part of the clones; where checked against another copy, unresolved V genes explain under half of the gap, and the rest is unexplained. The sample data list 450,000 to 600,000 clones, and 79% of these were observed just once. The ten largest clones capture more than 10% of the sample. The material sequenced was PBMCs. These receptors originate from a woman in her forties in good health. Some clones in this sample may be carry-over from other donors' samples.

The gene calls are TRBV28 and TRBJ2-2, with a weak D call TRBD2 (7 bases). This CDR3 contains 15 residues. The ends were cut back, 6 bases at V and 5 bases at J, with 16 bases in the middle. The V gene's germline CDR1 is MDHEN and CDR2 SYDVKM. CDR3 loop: CASSPRGGRTGELFF. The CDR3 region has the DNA TGTGCCAGCAGCCCTAGGGGGGGTAGGACCGGGGAGCTGTTTTTT.

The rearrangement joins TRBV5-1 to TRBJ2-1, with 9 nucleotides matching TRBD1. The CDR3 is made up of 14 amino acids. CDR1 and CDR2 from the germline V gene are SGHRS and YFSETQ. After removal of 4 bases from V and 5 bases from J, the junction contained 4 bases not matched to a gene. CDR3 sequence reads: CASSDRGVNNEQFF. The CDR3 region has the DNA TGCGCCAGCAGCGACAGGGGGGTAAACAATGAGCAGTTCTTC.

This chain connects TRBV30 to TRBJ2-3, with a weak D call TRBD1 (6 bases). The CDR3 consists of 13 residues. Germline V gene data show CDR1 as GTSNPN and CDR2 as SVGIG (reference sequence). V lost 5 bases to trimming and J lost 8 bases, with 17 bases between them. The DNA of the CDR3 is TGTGCCTGGGCACGAGAGGGGGTAGCTACGCAGTATTTT. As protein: CAWAREGVATQYF. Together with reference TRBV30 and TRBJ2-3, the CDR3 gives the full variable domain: SQTIHQWPATLVQPVGSPLSLECTVEGTSNPNLYWYRQAAGRGLQLLFYSVGIGQISSEVPQNLSASRPQDRQFILSSKKLLLSDSGFYLCAWAREGVATQYFGPGTRLTVL.

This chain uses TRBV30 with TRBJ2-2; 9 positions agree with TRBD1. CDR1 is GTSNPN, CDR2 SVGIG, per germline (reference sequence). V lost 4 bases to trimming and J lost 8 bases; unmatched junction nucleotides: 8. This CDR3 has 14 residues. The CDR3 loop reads CAWTFTGGAGELFF. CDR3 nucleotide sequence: TGTGCCTGGACCTTTACAGGGGGCGCGGGGGAGCTGTTTTTT.

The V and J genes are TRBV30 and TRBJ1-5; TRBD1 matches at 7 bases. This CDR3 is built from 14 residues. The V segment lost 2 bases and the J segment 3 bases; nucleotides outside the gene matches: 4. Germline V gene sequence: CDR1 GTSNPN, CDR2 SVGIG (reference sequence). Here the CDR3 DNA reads TGTGCCTGGAGTCCGGGACAGAACAATCAGCCCCAGCATTTT. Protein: CAWSPGQNNQPQHF.

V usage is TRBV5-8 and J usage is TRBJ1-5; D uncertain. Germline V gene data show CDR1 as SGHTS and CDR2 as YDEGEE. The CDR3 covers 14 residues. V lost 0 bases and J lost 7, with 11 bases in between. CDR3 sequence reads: CASSLVSALQPQHF. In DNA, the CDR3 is TGTGCCAGCAGCTTGGTGTCAGCCCTACAGCCCCAGCATTTT.

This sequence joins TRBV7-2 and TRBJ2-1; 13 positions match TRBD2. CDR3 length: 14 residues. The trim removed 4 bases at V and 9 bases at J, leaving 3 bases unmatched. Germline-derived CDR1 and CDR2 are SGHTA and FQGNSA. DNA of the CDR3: TGTGCCAGCAGCTCACTAGCGGGAGGGAGTGAGCAGTTCTTC. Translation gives CASSSLAGGSEQFF.

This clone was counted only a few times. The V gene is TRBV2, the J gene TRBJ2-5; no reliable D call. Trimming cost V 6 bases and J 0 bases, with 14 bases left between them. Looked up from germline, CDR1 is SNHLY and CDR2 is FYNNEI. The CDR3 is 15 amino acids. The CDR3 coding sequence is TGTGCCAGCAGCGGCTGGGGTTTTGACCAAGAGACCCAGTACTTC. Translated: CASSGWGFDQETQYF. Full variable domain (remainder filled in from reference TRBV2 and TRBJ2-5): EPEVTQTPSHQVTQMGQEVILRCVPISNHLYFYWYRQILGQKVEFLVSFYNNEISEKSEIFDDQFSVERPDGSNFTLKIRSTKLEDSAMYFCASSGWGFDQETQYFGPGTRLLVL.

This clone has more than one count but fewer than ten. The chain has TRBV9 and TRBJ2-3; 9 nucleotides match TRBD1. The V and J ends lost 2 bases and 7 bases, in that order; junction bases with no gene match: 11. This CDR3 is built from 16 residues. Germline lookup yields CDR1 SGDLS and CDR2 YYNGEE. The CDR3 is CASSVQTGGSSNTQYF. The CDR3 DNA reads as TGTGCCAGCAGCGTCCAAACAGGGGGCTCCAGCAATACGCAGTATTTT.

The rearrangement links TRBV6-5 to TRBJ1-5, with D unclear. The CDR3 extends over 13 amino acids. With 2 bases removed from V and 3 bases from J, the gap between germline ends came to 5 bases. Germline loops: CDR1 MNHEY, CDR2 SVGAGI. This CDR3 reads CASSYRTNQPQHF. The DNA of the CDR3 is TGTGCCAGCAGTTACCGGACCAATCAGCCCCAGCATTTT.

CDR3 protein: CASSVAARPLAGGPLDTGELFF. In nucleotides, the CDR3 is TGTGCCAGCAGCGTAGCGGCCCGCCCTCTAGCGGGAGGGCCCCTAGACACCGGGGAGCTGTTTTTT. The chain couples TRBV9 to TRBJ2-2; 12 nucleotides agree with TRBD2. CDR1 is SGDLS, CDR2 YYNGEE, per germline. After removal of 0 bases from V and 3 bases from J, the junction contained 18 bases not matched to a gene. This CDR3 has 22 residues.

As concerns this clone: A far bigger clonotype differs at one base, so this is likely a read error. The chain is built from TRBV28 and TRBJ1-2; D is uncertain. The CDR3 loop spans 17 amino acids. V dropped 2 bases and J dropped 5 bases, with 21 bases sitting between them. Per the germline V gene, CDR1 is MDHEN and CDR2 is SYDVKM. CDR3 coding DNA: TGTGCCAGCAGTTTAATTTTGTGGGCGGAGAAGAATTATGGCTACACCTTC. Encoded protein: CASSLILWAEKNYGYTF.

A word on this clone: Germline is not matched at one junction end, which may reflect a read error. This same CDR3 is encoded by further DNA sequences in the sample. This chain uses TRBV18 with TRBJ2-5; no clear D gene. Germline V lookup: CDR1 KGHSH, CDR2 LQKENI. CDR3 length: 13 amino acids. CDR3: CASSPSGQETQYF. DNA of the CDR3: TGTGCCAGCTCACCCTCGGGCCAAGAAACCCAGTACTTC.

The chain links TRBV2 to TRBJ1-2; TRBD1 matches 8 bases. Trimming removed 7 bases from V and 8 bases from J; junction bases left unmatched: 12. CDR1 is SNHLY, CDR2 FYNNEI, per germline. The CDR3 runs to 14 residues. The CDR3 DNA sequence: TGTGCCAGCACCAACGGACAGGGAAGGAGGGGCTACACCTTC. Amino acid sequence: CASTNGQGRRGYTF.

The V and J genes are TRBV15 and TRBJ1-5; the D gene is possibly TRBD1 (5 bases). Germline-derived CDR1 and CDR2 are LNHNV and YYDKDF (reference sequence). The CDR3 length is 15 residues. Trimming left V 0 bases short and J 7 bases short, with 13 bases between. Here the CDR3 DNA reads TGTGCCACCAGCAGAGATGGGGGGGGATGGCAGCCCCAGCATTTT. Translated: CATSRDGGGWQPQHF. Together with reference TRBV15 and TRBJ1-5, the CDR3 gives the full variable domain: DAMVIQNPRYQVTQFGKPVTLSCSQTLNHNVMYWYQQKSSQAPKLLFHYYDKDFNNEADTPDNFQSRRPNTSFCFLDIRSPGLGDTAMYLCATSRDGGGWQPQHFGDGTRLSIL.

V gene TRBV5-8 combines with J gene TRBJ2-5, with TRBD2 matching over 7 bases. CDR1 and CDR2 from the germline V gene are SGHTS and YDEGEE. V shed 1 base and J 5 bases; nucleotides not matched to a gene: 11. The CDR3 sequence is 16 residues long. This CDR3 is CASSLWGGSAGETQYF. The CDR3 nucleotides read TGTGCCAGCAGCTTGTGGGGCGGGAGTGCAGGGGAGACCCAGTACTTC.

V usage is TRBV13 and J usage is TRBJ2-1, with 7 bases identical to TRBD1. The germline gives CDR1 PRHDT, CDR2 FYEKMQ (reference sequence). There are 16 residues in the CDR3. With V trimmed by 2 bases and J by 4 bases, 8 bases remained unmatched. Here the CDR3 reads CASSLRRQGPYNEQFF. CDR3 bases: TGTGCCAGCAGCTTACGTAGACAGGGCCCTTACAATGAGCAGTTCTTC.

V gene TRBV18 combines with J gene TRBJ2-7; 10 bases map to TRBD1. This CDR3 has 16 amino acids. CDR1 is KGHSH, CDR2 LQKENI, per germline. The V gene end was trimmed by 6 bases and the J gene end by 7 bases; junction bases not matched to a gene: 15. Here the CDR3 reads CASSSPGQGNLGEQYF. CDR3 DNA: TGTGCCAGCTCTTCTCCGGGACAGGGGAACCTTGGGGAGCAGTACTTC.

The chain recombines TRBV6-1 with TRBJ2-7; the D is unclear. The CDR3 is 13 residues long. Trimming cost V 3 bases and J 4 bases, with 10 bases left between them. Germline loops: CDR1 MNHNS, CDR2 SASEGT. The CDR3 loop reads CASSEGYSYEQYF. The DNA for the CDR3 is TGTGCCAGCAGTGAGGGGTACAGTTACGAGCAGTACTTC.

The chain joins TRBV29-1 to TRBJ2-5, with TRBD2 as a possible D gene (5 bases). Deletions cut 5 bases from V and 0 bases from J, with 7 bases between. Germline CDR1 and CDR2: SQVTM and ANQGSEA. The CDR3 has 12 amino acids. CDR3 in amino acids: CSVSGDQETQYF. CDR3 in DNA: TGCAGCGTTTCCGGGGACCAAGAGACCCAGTACTTC.

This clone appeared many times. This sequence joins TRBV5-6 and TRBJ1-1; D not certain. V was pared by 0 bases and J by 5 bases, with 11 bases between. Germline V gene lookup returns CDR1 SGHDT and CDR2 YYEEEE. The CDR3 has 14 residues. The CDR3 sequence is CASSLAGRPTEAFF. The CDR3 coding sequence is TGTGCCAGCAGCTTGGCGGGGAGGCCGACTGAAGCTTTCTTT. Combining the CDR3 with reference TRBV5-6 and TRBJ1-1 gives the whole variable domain DAGVTQSPTHLIKTRGQQVTLRCSPKSGHDTVSWYQQALGQGPQFIFQYYEEEERQRGNFPDRFSGHQFPNYSSELNVNALLLGDSALYLCASSLAGRPTEAFFGQGTRLTVV.

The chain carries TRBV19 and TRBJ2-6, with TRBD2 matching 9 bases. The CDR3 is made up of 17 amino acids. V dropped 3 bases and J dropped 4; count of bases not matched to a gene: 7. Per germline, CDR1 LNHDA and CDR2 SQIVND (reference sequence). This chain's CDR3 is CASSISGRTWGANVLTF. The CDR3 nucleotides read TGTGCCAGTAGTATTAGCGGGAGAACGTGGGGGGCCAACGTCCTGACTTTC.

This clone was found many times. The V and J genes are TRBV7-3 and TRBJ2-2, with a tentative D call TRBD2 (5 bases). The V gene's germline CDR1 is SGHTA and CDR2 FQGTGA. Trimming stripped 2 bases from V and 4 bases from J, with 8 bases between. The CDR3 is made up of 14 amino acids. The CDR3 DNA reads TGTGCCAGCAGCTTATATGGACTCACCGGGGAGCTGTTTTTT. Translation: CASSLYGLTGELFF.

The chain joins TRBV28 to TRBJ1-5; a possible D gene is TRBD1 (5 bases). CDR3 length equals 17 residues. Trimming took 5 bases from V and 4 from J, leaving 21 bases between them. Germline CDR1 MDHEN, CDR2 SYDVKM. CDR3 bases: TGTGCCAGCAGTCTGAGGGGAAGCAGGTCCCTGAATCAGCCCCAGCATTTT. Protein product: CASSLRGSRSLNQPQHF.

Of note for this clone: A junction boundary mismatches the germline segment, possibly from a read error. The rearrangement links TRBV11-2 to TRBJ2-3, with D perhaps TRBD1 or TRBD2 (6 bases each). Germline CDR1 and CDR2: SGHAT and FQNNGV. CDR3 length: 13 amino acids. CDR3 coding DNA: TGCGCCAGCAGCCAAGACAAGGGGGGTACGCAGTATTTT. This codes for CASSQDKGGTQYF.

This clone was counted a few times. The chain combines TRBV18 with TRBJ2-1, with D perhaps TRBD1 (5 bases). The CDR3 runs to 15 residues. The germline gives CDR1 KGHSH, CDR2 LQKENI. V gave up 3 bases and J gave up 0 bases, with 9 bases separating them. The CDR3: CASSPGQASYNEQFF. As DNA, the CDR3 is TGTGCCAGCTCACCGGGGCAGGCCTCCTACAATGAGCAGTTCTTC.

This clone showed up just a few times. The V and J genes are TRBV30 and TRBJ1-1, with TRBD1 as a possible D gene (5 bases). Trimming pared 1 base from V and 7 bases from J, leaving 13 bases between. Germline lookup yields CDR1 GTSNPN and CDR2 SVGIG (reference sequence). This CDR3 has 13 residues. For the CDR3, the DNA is TGTGCCTGGAGTGGGTCCAGGGTTGGTGAAGCTTTCTTT. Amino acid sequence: CAWSGSRVGEAFF.

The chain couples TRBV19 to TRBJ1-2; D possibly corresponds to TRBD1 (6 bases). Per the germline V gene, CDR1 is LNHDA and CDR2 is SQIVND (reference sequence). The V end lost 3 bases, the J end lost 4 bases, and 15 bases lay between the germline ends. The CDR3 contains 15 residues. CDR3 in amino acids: CASSIWGAHGYGYTF. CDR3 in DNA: TGTGCCAGTAGTATTTGGGGGGCGCATGGCTATGGCTACACCTTC.

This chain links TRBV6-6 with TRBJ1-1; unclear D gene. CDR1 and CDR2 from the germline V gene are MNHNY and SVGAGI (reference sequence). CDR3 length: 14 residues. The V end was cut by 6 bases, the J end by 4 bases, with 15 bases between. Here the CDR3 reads CASRALGSGTEAFF. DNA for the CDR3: TGTGCCAGCAGGGCTTTGGGGTCTGGCACTGAAGCTTTCTTT.

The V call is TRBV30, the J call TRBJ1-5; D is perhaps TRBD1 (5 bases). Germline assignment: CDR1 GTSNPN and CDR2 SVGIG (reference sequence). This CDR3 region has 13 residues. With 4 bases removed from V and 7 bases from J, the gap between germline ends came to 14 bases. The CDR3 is CAWNMQGEQPQHF. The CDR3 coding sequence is TGTGCCTGGAATATGCAGGGAGAACAGCCCCAGCATTTT.

The CDR3 DNA reads as TGTGCCAGCAGCCAGATTAGAGAAACTGAGCAGTTCTTC. This translates into CASSQIRETEQFF. The chain combines TRBV6-6 with TRBJ2-1, with D uncertain. V shed 6 bases and J shed 9 bases, with 15 bases lying between them. Germline V lookup: CDR1 MNHNY, CDR2 SVGAGI (reference sequence). The CDR3 is made up of 13 amino acids.

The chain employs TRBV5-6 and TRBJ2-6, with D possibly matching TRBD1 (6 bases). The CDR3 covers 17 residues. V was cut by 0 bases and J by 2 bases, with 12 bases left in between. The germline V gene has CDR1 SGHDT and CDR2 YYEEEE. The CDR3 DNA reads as TGTGCCAGCAGCTTGGGTGCAGGGGCCCCTGGGGCCAACGTCCTGACTTTC. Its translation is CASSLGAGAPGANVLTF.